This T cell receptor (beta chain) was captured by sequencing in a study of shared clonotypes between healthy human individuals. Libraries were prepared by immunoSEQ multiplex PCR; TCRdb keeps only in-frame clonotypes and omits some of them. The sample has more than 2 million clones; approximately 94% are singletons. This CDR3 contains 15 residues. Deletions cut 0 bases from V and 2 bases from J, with 9 bases between. Germline-derived CDR1 and CDR2 are SGHRS and YFSETQ. V and J are TRBV5-1 and TRBJ2-1; unclear D gene. The sequence came from a man aged 18 to 29 in good health. The sequenced material came from naive CD4+ T cells sorted from blood. Subset noted: CD45RA+ positively selected. In nucleotides, the CDR3 is TGCGCCAGCAGCTTGGACGGCTCAACCTACAATGAGCAGTTCTTC. This gives the protein CASSLDGSTYNEQFF.